One sample yielded the 10 T cell receptor beta chains listed below, sequenced in a study of blood T cells in healthy people across ages. Using a J-beta primer mix together with a sample-barcoded 5' primer, a second PCR was run for about 6 to 12 cycles. TCRdb used MiXCR to reprocess the 5' RACE reads, holding one entry per CDR3 protein. The sample shows around 870,000 distinct CDR3 sequences, roughly 26% of them seen only once. The sequenced sample was blood. The receptors shown here come from a woman aged 80 or over in good health.

V is TRBV6-6 and J is TRBJ1-2; maybe TRBD1 (5 bases). The germline gives CDR1 MNHNY, CDR2 SVGAGI (reference sequence). This CDR3 is built from 15 residues. V shed 7 bases and J shed 1 base, with 16 bases lying between them. The CDR3 loop reads CASTDDSSLNYGYTF. The CDR3 bases are TGTGCCAGCACCGACGACAGTTCCCTTAACTATGGCTACACCTTC.

Worth noting for this clonotype: The conserved final phenylalanine or tryptophan is absent from the CDR3, which likely points to a read error. The chain couples TRBV11-2 to TRBJ1-4, with D unclear. This CDR3 spans 16 amino acids. Germline V gene data show CDR1 as SGHAT and CDR2 as FQNNGV. V was shortened by 1 base and J by 3 bases, with 12 bases between the two germline ends. CDR3 residues: CASSLVPRDANEKLFY. DNA for the CDR3: TGTGCCAGCAGCTTAGTGCCCCGCGACGCTAATGAAAAACTGTTTTAT.

This clonotype was counted only a few times. V is TRBV10-2 and J is TRBJ2-1; 12 bases line up with TRBD1. Germline CDR1 reads WSHSY; CDR2 reads SAAADI. V was clipped by 7 bases and J by 4 bases; unmatched bases: 8. The CDR3 totals 16 residues. As DNA, the CDR3 is TGCGCCAGCACCAAGGGACAGGGGGCGGTTTACAATGAGCAGTTCTTC. It specifies CASTKGQGAVYNEQFF.

V and J are TRBV5-1 and TRBJ2-1; maybe TRBD2 (5 bases). The V and J ends lost 0 bases and 7 bases respectively, with 17 bases between them. This CDR3 contains 16 residues. Germline assignment: CDR1 SGHRS and CDR2 YFSETQ. CDR3 nucleotides: TGCGCCAGCAGCTTGGATCATGCGGTATCGGGGAATGAGCAGTTCTTC. Amino acid sequence: CASSLDHAVSGNEQFF.

As regards this clonotype: This may be a read error, as it is one base from a much larger clone. The chain recombines TRBV20-1 with TRBJ2-7, with a weak D call TRBD2 (5 bases). The V gene's germline CDR1 is DFQATT and CDR2 SNEGSKA (reference sequence). Trimming left V 6 bases short and J 7 bases short, with 19 bases between. The CDR3 extends over 13 amino acids. The CDR3 sequence is CSANPDSEGEQYF. Written as DNA, the CDR3 is TGCAGTGCCAACCCGGACTCGGAAGGGGAGCAGTACTTC.

The table lists this clonotype with many counts. The chain carries TRBV9 and TRBJ2-1; D might be TRBD1 or TRBD2, each matching 5 bases. Germline assignment: CDR1 SGDLS and CDR2 YYNGEE. This CDR3 contains 14 residues. V gave up 1 base and J gave up 9 bases, with 14 bases separating them. CDR3 sequence: CASSVIQVAGEQFF. The CDR3 region has the DNA TGTGCCAGCAGCGTAATACAGGTGGCGGGTGAGCAGTTCTTC.

The sample holds a few counts of this clonotype. The chain is built from TRBV20-1 and TRBJ2-3; D could derive from TRBD1 or TRBD2 (7 bases each). V was clipped by 6 bases and J by 0 bases, with 25 bases between them. Germline loops: CDR1 DFQATT, CDR2 SNEGSKA (reference sequence). The CDR3 runs 18 residues. The CDR3 is CSAPGGQFAYSSTDTQYF. The DNA for the CDR3 is TGCAGTGCCCCGGGGGGACAGTTTGCCTACTCTAGCACAGATACGCAGTATTTT.

This clonotype occurred many times. This rearrangement joins TRBV11-2 to TRBJ2-1; the D gene is possibly TRBD2 (6 bases). There are 15 residues in the CDR3. Germline values: CDR1 SGHAT, CDR2 FQNNGV. V lost 5 bases to trimming and J lost 7 bases, with 18 bases between them. Here the CDR3 DNA reads TGTGCCAGCAGCCAGCGGAGGCAGGCGGGGAATGAGCAGTTCTTC. Translating it yields CASSQRRQAGNEQFF. The full variable domain, its missing parts supplied by reference TRBV11-2 and TRBJ2-1, is EAGVAQSPRYKIIEKRQSVAFWCNPISGHATLYWYQQILGQGPKLLIQFQNNGVVDDSQLPKDRFSAERLKGVDSTLKIQPAKLEDSAVYLCASSQRRQAGNEQFFGPGTRLTVL.

Notes on this clonotype: A read error may produce the germline difference seen at one junction end. The CDR3 spells CACRLGVGDRVDGYTF. The CDR3 DNA is TGTGCCTGCAGGTTGGGCGTCGGGGACAGGGTCGATGGCTACACCTTC. This chain joins TRBV7-9 and TRBJ1-2; 9 nucleotides align to TRBD1. The CDR3 loop spans 16 amino acids. CDR1 SEHNR and CDR2 FQNEAQ come from the germline V gene (reference sequence).

Concerning this clonotype: Since a much larger clone is just one base distant, this may be a read error. V is TRBV6-6 and J is TRBJ2-4, with 7 positions matching TRBD2. The end of the DNA is better explained by TRBJ2-5, so the J call may be wrong. There are 15 residues in the CDR3. Germline V gene data show CDR1 as MNHNY and CDR2 as SVGAGI (reference sequence). The CDR3, as DNA: TGTGCCGGCCGGGGGGACCGACGCATGCCAGAGACCCAGTACTTC. Protein: CAGRGDRRMPETQYF.